The rows below give T cell receptor beta chains drawn from one sample of a study of blood T cell repertoires in COVID-19. TCRdb's table, derived via immunoSEQ multiplex PCR, lists solely in-frame clones and lacks some. The repertoire holds roughly 180,000 clones, with about 83% as singletons. Sequencing input: PBMCs or T cells enriched from blood (not recorded which). The source of these receptors is a woman younger than 45 who had recovered from COVID-19. The CDR3 runs from the conserved cysteine through the conserved F or W. A D gene is named only where the DNA matches it firmly.

v_call	d_call	cdr3_aa
TRBV2	TRBD2	CASSLREVRTDTQYF
TRBV6-5	.	CASSYRGLGTGELFF
TRBV4-1	TRBD1	CASSQAESGGFRQPQHF
TRBV19	TRBD1	CASARDRDQPQHF
TRBV10-3	.	CAISETPDSGELFF
TRBV9	.	CASSVAGDTQYF
TRBV6-5	TRBD1	CASSRTGEGYTF
TRBV5-8	.	CASSPTTEVDTQYF
TRBV7-2	TRBD1	CASSFDGQAYGYTF
TRBV24-1	TRBD2	CATRRGTDSYEQYF
TRBV5-6	.	CASSLRPTASYNSPLHF
TRBV29-1	TRBD2	CSVEAHTSGRNYEQYF
TRBV11-2	.	CASSPTHTFYEQYF
TRBV28	TRBD1	CASSLETGGGRPQHF
TRBV11-2	.	CASSETSQIGELFF
TRBV5-1	TRBD1	CASSNGQGGHEKLFF
TRBV18	TRBD1	CASSPPRQGTNGYTF
TRBV7-9	TRBD1	CASSPIRTGVVDEQYF
TRBV3-1/TRBV3-2	TRBD1	CASSLSRTGGNSPLHF
TRBV6-1	TRBD2	CASSDAAGGPYTQYF
TRBV6-6	.	CASRKQINYGYTF
TRBV29-1	.	CSVARGVDGYTF
TRBV24-1	.	CATSSYGETEAFF
TRBV28	.	CASSSPPAGRYEQYF
TRBV28	TRBD2	CASSRAGGPTDTQYF
TRBV9	.	CASSVGLANEQYF
TRBV27	.	CASSLNAGTYEQYF
TRBV11-3	TRBD2	CASSLELAGTGELFF
TRBV5-8	.	CASSLATGIGYTF
TRBV3-1/TRBV3-2	TRBD2	CASSRSGASTDTQYF
TRBV24-1	TRBD2	CATSEGTSGSADTQYF
TRBV19	.	CASRAGELFF
TRBV4-1	TRBD2	CASSQAGGLAGWGNYNEQFF
TRBV24-1	TRBD2	CATGRTSGNTGELFF